This TCR beta chain stems from a study of control samples from healthy donors and cancer patients (dated by TCRdb to 2020 to 2022). Receptor libraries were prepared by the immunoSEQ multiplex PCR assay. TCRdb stores this immuneACCESS table with in-frame sequences only. Part of the clones is absent; in the studies checked, under half of the shortfall reflects unresolved V genes, and no reason is known for the rest. The sample records roughly 88,000 clones, roughly nine tenths of which are singletons. The top ten constitute about 0.92% of the sample. About this clone: The antigen it binds to is not known. Base-call qualities are not available, and no considerably larger clone is one nucleotide away.

The germline V gene yields SGHVS for CDR1 and FNYEAQ for CDR2. The cysteine opens and the phenylalanine closes a CDR3 of 15 amino acids. Solely the CDR3 DNA is kept, with 45 bases framed from the first base. V loses 10 bases at its end and J loses 1 base; junction bases beyond the gene matches: 9. Recombination connected TRBV7-6 to TRBJ1-1, with TRBD1 identical over 10 junction bases. This TCR came from a woman aged 30 to 39 in good health. Sequenced sample: blood. This receptor has the CDR3 CATATRDRGNTEAFF. The nucleotides read TGTGCCACCGCTACCCGGGACAGGGGGAACACTGAAGCTTTCTTT.